The subject of this entry is one TCR beta chain. What it binds is not known. This record belongs to a study of shared clonotypes between healthy human individuals. In the study overall: The composition of the donors was a couple of women and a few men aged 18 to 49. Points from the study as a whole: Large sequencing depth failed to make sorted-subset sequencing complete, rarefaction showed. Some clonotypes were shared by all four sorted-subset donors, while others were not shared. The non-shared ones had lower generation probabilities than the shared ones.

CD45RO-negative, CCR7-positively selected cells formed the naive CD8 fraction, excluding terminally differentiated effector memory CD45RA+ cells. As handled by the study authors: ImmunoSEQ only sent back junction sequences with no quality scores, so filtering was done differently. The repertoire was sequenced with immunoSEQ multiplex PCR; TCRdb's copy has only in-frame clones and lacks some. V and J calls and clone size are as listed in that table; D and trimming were resolved from the DNA. The profile covers around 2,000,000 clones, with 85% to 95% appearing a single time and about 1.1% taken by the ten largest. With V trimmed by 0 bases and J by 4 bases, 1 base remained unmatched. Germline-derived CDR1 and CDR2 are LGHNA and YSLEER. This CDR3 region has 15 residues.

The chain couples TRBV4-3 to TRBJ2-3; 10 positions match TRBD1. This clonotype was sampled from a man aged 18 to 29 in good health. The sample taken for sequencing was naive CD8+ T cells sorted from blood. CDR3 nucleotides: TGCGCCAGCAGCCAAGATGGGACAGGGGCAGATACGCAGTATTTT. Amino acids: CASSQDGTGADTQYF.